This T cell receptor (beta chain) was retrieved from a study of blood T cells in healthy people across ages. A J-beta primer mix and a sample-barcoded 5' primer were used in a second PCR of about 7 to 11 cycles. TCRdb recomputed calls from the 5' RACE reads with MiXCR, one row per CDR3 protein. This table holds approximately 780,000 distinct CDR3 sequences, 25% to 30% found once. This CDR3 has 13 amino acids. V dropped 3 bases and J dropped 6 bases, with 12 bases sitting between them. Germline V gene lookup returns CDR1 MDHEN and CDR2 SYDVKM. The data also belong to a second study, concerning T cells of mothers and their children.

The TCR was taken from a boy younger than 18 in good health. The V and J genes are TRBV28 and TRBJ2-7, with a weak D call TRBD2 (6 bases). The sequenced material came from blood. For the CDR3, the DNA is TGTGCCAGCAGTTTCGTCCTAGCGCGCGAGCAGTACTTC. This translates into CASSFVLAREQYF.